A selection of T cell receptor beta chains follows, all from one sample in a study of T cell responses to AZD1222 COVID-19 vaccine. Method: immunoSEQ multiplex PCR; TCRdb's copy keeps in-frame clones and lacks some. The data contain about 150,000 clones, roughly 90% of them seen just once; the ten biggest clones take up around 3.1%. The source was peripheral blood, collected 28 days after the second AZD1222 dose. Receptor source: an adult who received the AZD1222 COVID-19 vaccine. The CDR3 runs from the conserved cysteine through the conserved F or W. D genes are given only for firm matches. Clone size is shown for a subset of rows, as once, few, many or a class of expanded clone.

J: TRBJ2-1; size: once; V: TRBV10-3; D: TRBD1; CDR3: CAISGDRGREQFF; DNA: TGTGCCATCAGTGGAGACAGGGGTCGTGAGCAGTTCTTC
J: TRBJ2-7; size: few; V: TRBV5-4; D: -; CDR3: CASSLPGVYEQYF; DNA: TGTGCCAGCAGCTTGCCGGGAGTTTACGAGCAGTACTTC
J: TRBJ2-3; size: -; V: TRBV4-2; D: -; CDR3: CASSQEAAGPTDTQYF; DNA: TGTGCCAGCAGCCAAGAGGCGGCGGGACCGACAGATACGCAGTATTTT
J: TRBJ1-1; size: -; V: TRBV14; D: -; CDR3: CASSQTHGGTEAFF; DNA: TGTGCCAGCAGCCAGACACACGGGGGGACTGAAGCTTTCTTT
J: TRBJ2-3; size: once; V: TRBV7-9; D: TRBD2; CDR3: CASSLGVLGWTSVDTQYF; DNA: TGTGCCAGCAGCTTAGGTGTGCTGGGGTGGACTAGCGTTGATACGCAGTATTTT
J: TRBJ1-1; size: -; V: TRBV7-2; D: -; CDR3: CASSPAGGRANTEAFF; DNA: TGTGCCAGCAGCCCCGCGGGCGGCAGGGCGAACACTGAAGCTTTCTTT
J: TRBJ1-3; size: once; V: TRBV7-9; D: -; CDR3: CASSLGAGNTIYF; DNA: TGTGCCAGCAGCTTAGGAGCGGGAAACACCATATATTTT
J: TRBJ2-2; size: -; V: TRBV11-1; D: TRBD2; CDR3: CASSSRGSGSTGELFF; DNA: TGTGCCAGCAGCTCCAGAGGTAGCGGGAGTACCGGGGAGCTGTTTTTT
J: TRBJ1-2; size: -; V: TRBV27; D: -; CDR3: CASSLYTGSSGYTF; DNA: TGTGCCAGCAGTTTGTATACAGGGAGCTCTGGCTACACCTTC
J: TRBJ2-5; size: -; V: TRBV6-6; D: -; CDR3: CASSPSGTPRETQYF; DNA: TGTGCCAGCAGTCCCTCCGGGACCCCCAGAGAGACCCAGTACTTC
J: TRBJ2-3; size: -; V: TRBV27; D: -; CDR3: CASSFEGPGVQQYF; DNA: TGTGCCAGCAGTTTCGAGGGGCCCGGGGTACAGCAGTATTTT
J: TRBJ1-1; size: -; V: TRBV5-1; D: -; CDR3: CASSFRSLDTEAFF; DNA: TGCGCCAGCAGCTTCCGCAGTTTAGACACTGAAGCTTTCTTT
J: TRBJ2-3; size: -; V: TRBV9; D: -; CDR3: CASSVTGQYTDTQYF; DNA: TGTGCCAGCAGCGTAACGGGTCAATACACAGATACGCAGTATTTT
J: TRBJ1-5; size: -; V: TRBV6-1; D: -; CDR3: CASSESGADQPQHF; DNA: TGTGCCAGCAGTGAATCAGGGGCCGATCAGCCCCAGCATTTT
J: TRBJ1-1; size: -; V: TRBV27; D: -; CDR3: CASGVDPNTEAFF; DNA: TGTGCCAGCGGTGTAGATCCGAACACTGAAGCTTTCTTT
J: TRBJ2-3; size: -; V: TRBV11-2; D: -; CDR3: CASSLDGDTQYF; DNA: TGTGCCAGCAGCTTAGATGGTGATACGCAGTATTTT
J: TRBJ1-1; size: -; V: TRBV3-1/TRBV3-2; D: -; CDR3: CASSQGGPVTEAFF; DNA: TGTGCCAGCAGCCAAGGTGGGCCCGTAACTGAAGCTTTCTTT
J: TRBJ2-7; size: -; V: TRBV2; D: -; CDR3: CASSYPETYEQYF; DNA: TGTGCCAGCAGCTACCCGGAAACCTACGAGCAGTACTTC
J: TRBJ1-4; size: -; V: TRBV5-1; D: TRBD1; CDR3: CASSLGAGGAEKLFF; DNA: TGCGCCAGCAGCTTGGGGGCAGGGGGAGCTGAAAAACTGTTTTTT
J: TRBJ2-1; size: few; V: TRBV13; D: -; CDR3: CASSTPVWGQPYNEQFF; DNA: TGTGCCAGCAGCACACCGGTCTGGGGTCAGCCTTACAATGAGCAGTTCTTC
J: TRBJ2-1; size: once; V: TRBV3-1/TRBV3-2; D: TRBD2; CDR3: CASRIAGVSYNEQFF; DNA: TGTGCCAGCAGAATAGCGGGAGTCTCCTACAATGAGCAGTTCTTC
J: TRBJ2-7; size: -; V: TRBV6-1; D: -; CDR3: CASSEAGTNEQYF; DNA: TGTGCCAGCAGTGAAGCAGGGACCAACGAGCAGTACTTC
J: TRBJ2-1; size: -; V: TRBV27; D: -; CDR3: CASSLGGYNEQFF; DNA: TGTGCCAGCAGTCTTGGGGGTTACAATGAGCAGTTCTTC
J: TRBJ2-2; size: -; V: TRBV29-1; D: -; CDR3: CSVTGPTGELFF; DNA: TGCAGCGTGACAGGTCCTACCGGGGAGCTGTTTTTT
J: TRBJ2-7; size: few; V: TRBV18; D: TRBD1; CDR3: CASSPPGQGFHEQYF; DNA: TGTGCCAGCTCACCGCCGGGACAGGGCTTCCACGAGCAGTACTTC
J: TRBJ1-1; size: -; V: TRBV3-1/TRBV3-2; D: -; CDR3: CASSQDGGLNTEAFF; DNA: TGTGCCAGCAGCCAAGATGGGGGGTTGAACACTGAAGCTTTCTTT
J: TRBJ2-2; size: -; V: TRBV19; D: TRBD2; CDR3: CASSIAGGPTTGELFF; DNA: TGTGCCAGTAGTATTGCGGGAGGGCCGACCACCGGGGAGCTGTTTTTT
J: TRBJ2-7; size: -; V: TRBV30; D: TRBD1; CDR3: CAWSPGTGGSYEQYF; DNA: TGTGCCTGGTCCCCCGGGACAGGGGGTTCCTACGAGCAGTACTTC
J: TRBJ2-1; size: -; V: TRBV27; D: -; CDR3: CASSTRHREPNEQFF; DNA: TGTGCCAGCAGTACGCGGCACAGGGAACCCAATGAGCAGTTCTTC
J: TRBJ1-3; size: -; V: TRBV6-1; D: -; CDR3: CASSEAFGPPGNTIYF; DNA: TGTGCCAGCAGTGAGGCGTTCGGGCCGCCTGGAAACACCATATATTTT
J: TRBJ2-1; size: -; V: TRBV6-1; D: -; CDR3: CASSEIHQGLGVF; DNA: TGTGCCAGCAGTGAGATACACCAAGGGCTTGGGGTCTTC
J: TRBJ2-3; size: -; V: TRBV27; D: -; CDR3: CASSLTPGTRPTDTQYF; DNA: TGTGCCAGCAGTCTCACCCCCGGGACACGACCCACAGATACGCAGTATTTT
J: TRBJ1-4; size: -; V: TRBV4-1; D: -; CDR3: CASSPYLVSGVNEKLFF; DNA: TGCGCCAGCAGCCCTTATCTGGTCTCGGGAGTTAATGAAAAACTGTTTTTT
J: TRBJ1-1; size: -; V: TRBV2; D: -; CDR3: CANKRQEANTEAFF; DNA: TGTGCCAATAAAAGACAGGAGGCGAACACTGAAGCTTTCTTT
J: TRBJ2-5; size: once; V: TRBV6-6; D: -; CDR3: CASSYGGQETQYF; DNA: TGTGCCAGCAGTTACGGGGGCCAAGAGACCCAGTACTTC
J: TRBJ2-7; size: -; V: TRBV16; D: -; CDR3: CASSPPAPGTREQYF; DNA: TGTGCCAGCAGCCCCCCGGCCCCGGGAACAAGGGAGCAGTACTTC
J: TRBJ2-5; size: -; V: TRBV19; D: -; CDR3: CASSIGQKETQYF; DNA: TGTGCCAGTAGTATCGGCCAGAAGGAGACCCAGTACTTC
J: TRBJ1-2; size: once; V: TRBV10-3; D: -; CDR3: CAISESGYGYTF; DNA: TGTGCCATCAGTGAGTCAGGATATGGCTACACCTTC
J: TRBJ2-3; size: -; V: TRBV7-9; D: -; CDR3: CASSWRGTDTQYF; DNA: TGTGCCAGCAGCTGGCGGGGAACAGATACGCAGTATTTT
J: TRBJ2-5; size: -; V: TRBV5-6; D: -; CDR3: CASSHRTSQETQYF; DNA: TGTGCCAGCAGCCACCGGACCAGCCAAGAGACCCAGTACTTC
J: TRBJ1-1; size: -; V: TRBV7-9; D: -; CDR3: CASSLDSRNTEAFF; DNA: TGTGCCAGCAGCTTGGACAGCCGGAACACTGAAGCTTTCTTT
J: TRBJ2-1; size: -; V: TRBV27; D: TRBD1; CDR3: CASSFTGVSSYNEQFF; DNA: TGTGCCAGCAGTTTCACAGGGGTGAGCTCCTACAATGAGCAGTTCTTC
J: TRBJ2-1; size: -; V: TRBV12-2; D: -; CDR3: CASRPEGGGKNNEQFF; DNA: TGTGCAAGTCGCCCAGAGGGTGGGGGCAAGAACAATGAGCAGTTCTTC
J: TRBJ2-1; size: -; V: TRBV5-1; D: -; CDR3: CASSSNGRGHGNEQFF; DNA: TGCGCCAGCAGCTCGAACGGGCGGGGACACGGAAATGAGCAGTTCTTC
J: TRBJ2-1; size: once; V: TRBV29-1; D: -; CDR3: CSVVLVSVNEQFF; DNA: TGCAGCGTTGTCCTAGTAAGCGTGAATGAGCAGTTCTTC
J: TRBJ1-1; size: -; V: TRBV7-2; D: -; CDR3: CASSLIGGSTEAFF; DNA: TGTGCCAGCAGCTTAATTGGGGGATCCACTGAAGCTTTCTTT